The clone carrying this T cell receptor (beta chain) was counted once. The antigen is undetermined. Some clones are missing from TCRdb's copy, which holds only in-frame ones; the method was immunoSEQ multiplex PCR. This sample has about 130,000 clones; 95% to 97% occur once, and the top ten carry about 1.7%. This sample stems from a study of cytomegalovirus exposure and HLA in healthy donors. Points from the study as a whole: Reports indicated that the classifier achieved high specificity and sensitivity in diagnosing cytomegalovirus status.

CDR1 and CDR2 from the germline V gene are MNHNY and SVGAGI (reference sequence). The CDR3 contains 16 residues. The ends lost 0 bases at V and 0 bases at J; junction bases unmatched: 5. The specimen was PBMCs. The sequence was collected from a young man in good health and CMV-seronegative. This chain joins TRBV6-6 and TRBJ2-7, with 7 nucleotides matching TRBD2. The CDR3 region has the DNA TGTGCCAGCAGTTACTCTCTAGCGGCCAGCTCCTACGAGCAGTACTTC. Translation gives CASSYSLAASSYEQYF.